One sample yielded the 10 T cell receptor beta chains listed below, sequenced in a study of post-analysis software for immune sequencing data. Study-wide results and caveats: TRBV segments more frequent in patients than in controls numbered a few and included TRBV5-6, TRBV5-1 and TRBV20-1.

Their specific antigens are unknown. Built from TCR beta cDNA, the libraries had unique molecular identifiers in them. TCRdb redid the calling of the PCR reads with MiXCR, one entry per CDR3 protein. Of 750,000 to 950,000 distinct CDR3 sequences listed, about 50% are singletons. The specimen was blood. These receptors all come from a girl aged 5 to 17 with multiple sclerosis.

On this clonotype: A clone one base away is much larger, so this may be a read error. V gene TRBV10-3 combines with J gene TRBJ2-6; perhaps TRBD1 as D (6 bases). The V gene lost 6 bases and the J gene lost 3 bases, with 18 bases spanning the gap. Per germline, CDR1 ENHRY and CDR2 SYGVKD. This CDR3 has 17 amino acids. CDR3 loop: CAISDGTSSFGANVLTF. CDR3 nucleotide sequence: TGTGCCATCAGCGACGGGACATCCTCCTTTGGGGCCAACGTCCTGACTTTC.

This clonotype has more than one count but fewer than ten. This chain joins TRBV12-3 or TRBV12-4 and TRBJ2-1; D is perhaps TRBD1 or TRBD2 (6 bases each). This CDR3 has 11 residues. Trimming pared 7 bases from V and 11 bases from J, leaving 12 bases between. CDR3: CASTLGGKQFF. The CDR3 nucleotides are TGTGCCAGCACCCTAGGGGGGAAGCAGTTCTTC.

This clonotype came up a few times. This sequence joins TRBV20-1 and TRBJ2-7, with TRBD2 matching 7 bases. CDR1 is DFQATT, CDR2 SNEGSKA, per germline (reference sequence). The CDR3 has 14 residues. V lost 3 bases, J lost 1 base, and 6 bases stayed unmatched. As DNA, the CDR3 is TGCAGTGCTAGGGTGGCGGGACTATCCTACGAGCAGTACTTC. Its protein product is CSARVAGLSYEQYF.

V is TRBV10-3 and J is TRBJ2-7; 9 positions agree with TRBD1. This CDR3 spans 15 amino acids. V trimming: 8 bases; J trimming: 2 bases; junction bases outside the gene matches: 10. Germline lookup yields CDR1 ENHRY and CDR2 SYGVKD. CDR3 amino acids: CAIGAKQGATYEQYF. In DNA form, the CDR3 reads TGTGCCATCGGGGCAAAACAGGGGGCCACCTACGAGCAGTACTTC.

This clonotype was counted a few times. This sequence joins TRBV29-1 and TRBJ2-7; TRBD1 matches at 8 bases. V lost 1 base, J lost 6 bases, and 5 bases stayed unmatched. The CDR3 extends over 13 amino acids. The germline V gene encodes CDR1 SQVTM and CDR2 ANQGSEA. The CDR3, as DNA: TGCAGCGTTGAAGGACAGGGGTCGAGCGAGCAGTACTTC. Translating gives CSVEGQGSSEQYF.

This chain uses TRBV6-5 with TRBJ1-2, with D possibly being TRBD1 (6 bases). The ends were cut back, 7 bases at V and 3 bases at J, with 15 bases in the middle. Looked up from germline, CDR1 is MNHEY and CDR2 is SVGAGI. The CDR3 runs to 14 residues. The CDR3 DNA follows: TGTGCCAGCACGGGCTTGACAGGCGACTATGGCTACACCTTC. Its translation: CASTGLTGDYGYTF.

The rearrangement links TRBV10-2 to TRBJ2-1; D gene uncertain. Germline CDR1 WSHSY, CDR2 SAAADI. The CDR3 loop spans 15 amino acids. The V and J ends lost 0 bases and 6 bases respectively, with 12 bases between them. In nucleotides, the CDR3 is TGCGCCAGCAGTGAGTCTGGTCCACCGGGCAATGAGCAGTTCTTC. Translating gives CASSESGPPGNEQFF.

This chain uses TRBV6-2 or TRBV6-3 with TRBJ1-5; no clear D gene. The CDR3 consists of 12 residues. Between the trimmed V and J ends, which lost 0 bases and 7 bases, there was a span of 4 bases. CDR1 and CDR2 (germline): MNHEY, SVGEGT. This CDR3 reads CASSYSEQPQHF. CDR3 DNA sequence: TGTGCCAGCAGTTACTCAGAGCAGCCCCAGCATTTT.

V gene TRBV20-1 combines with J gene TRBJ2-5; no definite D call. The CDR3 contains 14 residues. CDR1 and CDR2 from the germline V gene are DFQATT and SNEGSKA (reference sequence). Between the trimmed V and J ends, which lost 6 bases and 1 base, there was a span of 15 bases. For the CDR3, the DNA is TGCAGTGCCACATTACTCGGTTCCCAAGAGACCCAGTACTTC. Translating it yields CSATLLGSQETQYF.

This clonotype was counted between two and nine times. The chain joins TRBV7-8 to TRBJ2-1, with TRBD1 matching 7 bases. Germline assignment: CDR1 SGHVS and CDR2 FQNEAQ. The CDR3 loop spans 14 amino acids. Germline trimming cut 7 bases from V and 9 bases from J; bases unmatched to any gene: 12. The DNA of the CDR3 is TGTGCCAGCATACAAGACCGACAGGGTGGTGAGCAGTTCTTC. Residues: CASIQDRQGGEQFF.